Listed here are 25 T cell receptor beta chains from one sample, sequenced in a study of T cells in women clearing cervical HPV infection. Only in-frame clones appear in the TCRdb table, and some are missing; sequencing was by immunoSEQ multiplex PCR. The sample's table shows approximately 9,200 clones. Sequenced input: blood buffy coat. These receptors originate from a woman between 18 and 70 years old with a cervical HPV16 infection that either progressed to CIN3+ or cleared (not recorded which).

Comments on this clone: The missing CDR3 end, 3 residues past where the read stops, is filled in from the germline J gene. V is TRBV20-1 and J is TRBJ2-1, with TRBD2 matching 9 bases. The CDR3 sequence is 15 residues long. With V trimmed by 3 bases and J by 9 bases, 12 bases remained unmatched. Germline V gene data show CDR1 as DFQATT and CDR2 as SNEGSKA (reference sequence). CDR3 bases read: TGCAGTGCTAGTGGTCCGGGACTAGCCGGAGGTGAG. Its translation is CSASGPGLAGGE. The full CDR3 protein reads CSASGPGLAGGEQFF.

By frequency, this clone registers medium-sized (0.01 to 0.1%). The CDR3 goes on 3 residues after the read ends, and that part is filled in from the germline J gene. The chain joins TRBV20-1 to TRBJ2-5, with 8 bases that match TRBD1. With 3 bases clipped from V and 5 bases from J, the junction kept 8 bases outside the gene matches. The CDR3 is made up of 14 amino acids. Germline CDR1 DFQATT, CDR2 SNEGSKA (reference sequence). The chain's CDR3 is CSASFSGGGETQYF. Incomplete CDR3 DNA: TGCAGTGCTAGTTTTTCAGGGGGCGGTGAGACC.

In regard to this clone: The read terminates 3 residues ahead of where the CDR3 ends, so the germline J gene completes it. This chain joins TRBV7-7 and TRBJ2-7; D is perhaps TRBD2 (5 bases). V lost 5 bases and J lost 2, with 13 bases in between. This CDR3 region has 14 residues. Germline CDR1 is SSHAT and CDR2 is FNYEAQ (reference sequence). The DNA read from the CDR3 is TGTGCCAGCAGCCCCCAGGACTTGACCTACGAG. Translating it yields CASSPQDLTYE. The entire CDR3 protein is CASSPQDLTYEQYF. The whole variable domain, remainder taken from reference TRBV7-7 and TRBJ2-7, is GAGVSQSPRYKVTKRGQDVTLRCDPISSHATLYWYQQALGQGPEFLTYFNYEAQPDKSGLPSDRFSAERPEGSISTLTIQRTEQRDSAMYRCASSPQDLTYEQYFGPGTRLTVT.

On this clone itself: The read comes to an end 3 residues before the CDR3 does, leaving the germline J gene to fill in the end. The chain combines TRBV29-1 with TRBJ2-7; the D gene is possibly TRBD1 (7 bases). Germline-derived CDR1 and CDR2 are SQVTM and ANQGSEA. The CDR3 sequence is 15 residues long. Deletions cut 6 bases from V and 5 bases from J, with 23 bases between. Incomplete CDR3 DNA: TGCAGCGTCGGCCAGGGGGGCAGCCGCAGGGACGAG. Amino acid sequence: CSVGQGGSRRDE. The CDR3, in full, reads CSVGQGGSRRDEQYF.

With regard to this clone: The sequence runs out 3 residues before the end of the CDR3; the remainder is reconstructed from the germline J gene. The chain has TRBV5-1 and TRBJ2-2; D gene unclear. Between the trimmed V and J ends, which lost 4 bases and 0 bases, there was a span of 13 bases. The CDR3 has 16 amino acids. The germline V gene encodes CDR1 SGHRS and CDR2 YFSETQ. The covered CDR3 bases are TGCGCCAGCAGCCCCGGGTGGTTTTCGAACACCGGGGAG. Amino acid sequence: CASSPGWFSNTGE. The complete CDR3 reads CASSPGWFSNTGELFF.

Details on this clone: Coverage ceases 3 residues before the CDR3 finishes, and the germline J gene fills in the end. V usage is TRBV20-1 and J usage is TRBJ2-1; 11 bases map to TRBD2. V was clipped by 0 bases and J by 4 bases; unmatched bases: 8. The germline V gene has CDR1 DFQATT and CDR2 SNEGSKA (reference sequence). This CDR3 has 17 residues. CDR3 sequence: CSARDLGGTSGYNEQFF. The part of the CDR3 DNA that was read is TGCAGTGCTAGAGATTTGGGTGGGACTAGCGGTTACAATGAG.

On this clone itself: The read is 3 residues too short to cover the CDR3 end, so that end is filled in from the germline J gene. V and J are TRBV20-1 and TRBJ2-2; TRBD1 agrees at 8 bases. With V trimmed by 3 bases and J by 6 bases, 9 bases remained unmatched. In germline, CDR1 is DFQATT, CDR2 SNEGSKA (reference sequence). The CDR3 runs 15 residues. The DNA read from the CDR3 is TGCAGTGCTAGTGGGGACAGGAGAACACCCGGGGAG. Translated: CSASGDRRTPGE. The full-length CDR3 reads as CSASGDRRTPGELFF.

This clone is deemed medium-sized (0.01 to 0.1%) by its frequency. The read terminates 3 residues before the CDR3 end, so the remaining end is supplied by the germline J gene. The chain links TRBV29-1 to TRBJ2-3, with D possibly TRBD2 on 5 matching bases. Deletions cut 4 bases from V and 0 bases from J, with 8 bases between. Germline CDR1 reads SQVTM; CDR2 reads ANQGSEA. This CDR3 has 13 amino acids. CDR3 amino acids: CSVVTRSTDTQYF. The covered CDR3 bases are TGCAGCGTTGTAACTAGAAGCACAGATACG.

With respect to this clone: The read finishes 3 residues shy of the CDR3 end, and the germline J gene is used to complete it. V gene TRBV12-3 or TRBV12-4 combines with J gene TRBJ2-7; tentative D call: TRBD1 (6 bases). V dropped 2 bases and J dropped 0 bases, with 17 bases sitting between them. This CDR3 has 17 residues. CDR3 sequence reads: CASSLLLRTDSSYEQYF. Partial CDR3 DNA: TGTGCCAGCAGTTTATTACTCCGGACGGACAGCTCCTACGAG.

For this clone: The CDR3 end falls 3 residues outside the read, so it is completed with the germline J gene. The gene calls are TRBV5-1 and TRBJ2-6; 8 bases are shared with TRBD1. The CDR3 contains 16 residues. J gave up 0 bases and V 1 base, and 0 bases lay outside the gene matches. CDR1 and CDR2 from the germline V gene are SGHRS and YFSETQ. CDR3 DNA (partial): TGCGCCAGCAGCTTGCAGGGGGCCTCTGGGGCCAACGTC. This sequence encodes CASSLQGASGANV. The complete CDR3 protein is CASSLQGASGANVLTF.

As concerns this clone: Read sequence stops 3 residues before the CDR3 end, and the germline J gene provides the missing end. V usage is TRBV19 and J usage is TRBJ1-2; D is perhaps TRBD1 (6 bases). This CDR3 region has 17 residues. Germline CDR1 is LNHDA and CDR2 is SQIVND (reference sequence). The covered CDR3 bases are TGTGCCAGTAGTAAACGTCAGGGGACGTCCCGAGGGAATGAG. Its translation: CASSKRQGTSRGNE. The CDR3 in full is CASSKRQGTSRGNEYTF.

By frequency, this clone is medium-sized. From the germline J gene comes the end of the CDR3, since the read stops 3 residues before it. The chain employs TRBV7-3 and TRBJ2-3, with 8 bases identical to TRBD2. After removal of 5 bases from V and 1 base from J, the junction contained 5 bases not matched to a gene. The V gene's germline CDR1 is SGHTA and CDR2 FQGTGA. The CDR3 is made up of 15 amino acids. CDR3 sequence reads: CASSRLAWGTDTQYF. Incomplete CDR3 DNA: TGTGCCAGCAGCCGACTAGCGTGGGGCACAGATACG.

CDR3 bases read: TGTGCCTCCCGGGACAGGGGCTTCACTGAA. Translated: CASRDRGFTE. The full CDR3 protein reads CASRDRGFTEAFF. The chain joins TRBV6-2 or TRBV6-3 to TRBJ1-1, with 10 bases fitting TRBD1. The read stops 3 residues short of the end of the CDR3; the missing end is completed from the germline J gene. The CDR3 length is 13 residues. Per germline, CDR1 MNHEY and CDR2 SVGEGT. V lost 11 bases and J lost 4; bases outside the gene matches: 7.

In the case of this clone: Read sequence stops 3 residues before the CDR3 end, and the germline J gene provides the missing end. The genes are TRBV2 and TRBJ2-2; D may be TRBD1 (6 bases). The CDR3 covers 14 residues. Looked up from germline, CDR1 is SNHLY and CDR2 is FYNNEI. CDR3 in amino acids: CASNRQALNEKLFF. The sequenced CDR3 bases are TGTGCCAGTAACCGACAGGCGCTTAATGAAAAG.

Measured by frequency, this clone is medium-sized (0.01 to 0.1%). The sequenced fragment ends 3 residues before the CDR3 boundary, so the rest is inferred from the germline J gene. This sequence joins TRBV7-9 and TRBJ2-7; TRBD2 matches 8 bases. CDR3 size: 14 residues. Germline V gene data show CDR1 as SEHNR and CDR2 as FQNEAQ (reference sequence). With V trimmed by 4 bases and J by 2 bases, 4 bases remained unmatched. The covered CDR3 bases are TGTGCCAGCAGCTGGGACGGGGGGGCCTACGAG. This translates into CASSWDGGAYE. The whole CDR3 is CASSWDGGAYEQYF.

Worth noting for this clone: The CDR3 extends 3 residues past the end of the read, so its final part is completed from the germline J gene. The rearrangement uses TRBV12-3 or TRBV12-4 and TRBJ2-5; 10 bases line up with TRBD2. Unmatched junction bases numbered 13, after V lost 3 bases and J lost 6 bases. The CDR3 is made up of 17 amino acids. Here the CDR3 reads CASSLGSSGGVLQTQYF. The part of the CDR3 DNA that was read is TGTGCCAGCAGTTTGGGGTCTAGCGGGGGCGTCTTGCAGACC.

As regards this clone: The CDR3 extends 3 residues past the end of the read, so its final part is completed from the germline J gene. V is TRBV20-1 and J is TRBJ2-3; D unresolved. Germline lookup yields CDR1 DFQATT and CDR2 SNEGSKA (reference sequence). The V end was cut by 0 bases, the J end by 0 bases, with 13 bases between. The CDR3 spans 16 residues. CDR3: CSARDLLRSSTDTQYF. The DNA read from the CDR3 is TGCAGTGCTAGAGATCTCTTGCGCTCTAGCACAGATACG.

A note on this clone: The sequence runs out 3 residues before the end of the CDR3; the remainder is reconstructed from the germline J gene. The V call is TRBV18, the J call TRBJ2-2; unclear D gene. Germline CDR1 KGHSH, CDR2 LQKENI. This CDR3 comprises 15 residues. CDR3 DNA, as far as it was read: TGTGCCAGCTCACCAGATCTGGAAACTAATGAAAAG. Its translation: CASSPDLETNEK. The complete CDR3 sequence is CASSPDLETNEKLFF.

For this clone: The read terminates 3 residues ahead of where the CDR3 ends, so the germline J gene completes it. The gene calls are TRBV2 and TRBJ2-3; TRBD1 agrees at 7 bases. Trimming at V came to 6 bases and at J to 4 bases, leaving 4 bases not matched to a gene. CDR1 and CDR2 (germline): SNHLY, FYNNEI. The CDR3 consists of 13 residues. The CDR3 reads CASRQGVADTQYF. The sequenced CDR3 bases are TGTGCCAGCAGGCAGGGGGTTGCAGATACG.

As for this clone: The DNA ends 3 residues before the CDR3 does, and the rest of the CDR3 is filled in from the germline J gene. The chain uses TRBV9 and TRBJ2-3; D is unresolved. Germline assignment: CDR1 SGDLS and CDR2 YYNGEE. The CDR3 spans 14 residues. Here the CDR3 reads CASSEGPYQETQYF. CDR3 bases read: TGTGCCAGCAGCGAAGGGCCGTACCAAGAGACG. Variable domain in full (rest from reference TRBV9 and TRBJ2-3): DSGVTQTPKHLITATGQRVTLRCSPRSGDLSVYWYQQSLDQGLQFLIQYYNGEERAKGNILERFSAQQFPDLHSELNLSSLELGDSALYFCASSEGPYQETQYFGPGTRLTVL.

By frequency, this clone registers medium-sized. The CDR3 goes on 3 residues after the read ends, and that part is filled in from the germline J gene. V usage is TRBV27 and J usage is TRBJ2-7, with 10 bases aligning to TRBD1. Trimming removed 7 bases from V and 4 bases from J; junction bases left unmatched: 7. CDR1 MNHEY and CDR2 SMNVEV come from the germline V gene (reference sequence). This CDR3 is 14 amino acids long. CDR3 in amino acids: CASKDGTGDYEQYF. The part of the CDR3 DNA that was read is TGTGCCAGCAAGGACGGGACAGGGGATTACGAG.

Remarks on this clone: The read terminates 3 residues before the CDR3 end, so the remaining end is supplied by the germline J gene. This chain uses TRBV5-8 with TRBJ2-2; weak D call: TRBD2 (6 bases). CDR1 is SGHTS and CDR2 is YDEGEE in the germline V gene. CDR3 length: 15 residues. The CDR3 sequence: CASSLRGASGEKLFF. The DNA read from the CDR3 is TGTGCCAGCAGCTTACGCGGGGCCTCAGGCGAAAAG.

Of note for this clone: At one end the junction does not follow the germline gene, possibly because of a read error. The DNA ends 3 residues before the CDR3 does, and the rest of the CDR3 is filled in from the germline J gene. This chain uses TRBV4-2 with TRBJ1-6; 7 bases are shared with TRBD1. Germline CDR1 and CDR2: LGHNA and YNFKEQ. This CDR3 is built from 14 residues. CDR3: CASSQGGPNSPLHF. CDR3 bases read: TGCGCCAGCAGCCAAGGGGGCCCAAATTCACCC.

About this clone itself: The read comes to an end 3 residues before the CDR3 does, leaving the germline J gene to fill in the end. The chain links TRBV6-4 to TRBJ2-3, with 10 bases aligning to TRBD2. The CDR3 is 14 residues long. Germline V gives CDR1 MRHNA, CDR2 SNTAGT. The V gene end was trimmed by 5 bases and the J gene end by 4 bases; junction bases not matched to a gene: 3. The part of the CDR3 DNA that was read is TGTGCCAGCAGTAGCAGCGGGGGGGCAGATACG. This gives the protein CASSSSGGADT. The full CDR3 protein is CASSSSGGADTQYF.

About this clone: The read is 3 residues too short to cover the CDR3 end, so that end is filled in from the germline J gene. The rearrangement uses TRBV6-2 or TRBV6-3 and TRBJ2-1; 7 bases are a match to TRBD2. Germline V CDR1 and CDR2: MNHEY, SVGEGT. Germline trimming cut 4 bases from V and 7 bases from J; bases unmatched to any gene: 4. The CDR3 runs to 13 residues. CDR3 DNA (partial): TGTGCCAGCAGTTTGGAACTAGCGAATGAG. It specifies CASSLELANE. The whole CDR3 protein is CASSLELANEQFF.